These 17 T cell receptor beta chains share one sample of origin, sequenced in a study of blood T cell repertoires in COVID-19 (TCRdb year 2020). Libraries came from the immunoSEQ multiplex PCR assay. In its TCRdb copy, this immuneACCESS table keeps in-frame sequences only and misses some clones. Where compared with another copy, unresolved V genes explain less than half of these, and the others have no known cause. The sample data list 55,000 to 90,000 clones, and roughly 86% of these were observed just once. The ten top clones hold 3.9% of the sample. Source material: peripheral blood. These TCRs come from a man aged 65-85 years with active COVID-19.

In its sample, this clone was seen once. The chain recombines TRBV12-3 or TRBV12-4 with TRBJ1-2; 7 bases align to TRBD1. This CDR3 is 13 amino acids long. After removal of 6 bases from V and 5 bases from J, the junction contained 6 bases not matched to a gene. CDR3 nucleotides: TGTGCCAGCAGCACCCCAGGGGGGTATGGCTACACCTTC. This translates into CASSTPGGYGYTF.

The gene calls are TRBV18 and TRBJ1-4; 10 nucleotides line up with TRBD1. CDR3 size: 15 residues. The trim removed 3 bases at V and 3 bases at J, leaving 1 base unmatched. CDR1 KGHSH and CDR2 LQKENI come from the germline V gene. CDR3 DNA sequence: TGTGCCAGCTCACCCGGGACAGGGGCTAATGAAAAACTGTTTTTT. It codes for CASSPGTGANEKLFF.

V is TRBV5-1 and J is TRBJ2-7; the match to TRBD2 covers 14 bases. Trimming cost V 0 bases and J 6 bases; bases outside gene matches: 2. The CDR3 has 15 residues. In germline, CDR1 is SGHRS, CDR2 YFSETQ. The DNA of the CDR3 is TGCGCCAGCAGCTTGGGACTAGCGGGAGGGGGCGAGCAGTACTTC. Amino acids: CASSLGLAGGGEQYF.

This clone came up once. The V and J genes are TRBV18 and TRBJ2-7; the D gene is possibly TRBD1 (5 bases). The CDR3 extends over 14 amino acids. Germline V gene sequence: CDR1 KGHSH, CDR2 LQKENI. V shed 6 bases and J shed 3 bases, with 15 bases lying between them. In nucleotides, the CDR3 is TGTGCCAGCTCCCCCGAAGCAGGGAACTACGAGCAGTACTTC. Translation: CASSPEAGNYEQYF.

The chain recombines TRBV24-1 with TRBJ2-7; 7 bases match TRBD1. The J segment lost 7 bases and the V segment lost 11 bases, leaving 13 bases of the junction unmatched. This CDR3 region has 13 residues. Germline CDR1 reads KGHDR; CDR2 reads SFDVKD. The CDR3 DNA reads TGTGCCATCCTTGACAGGGCAGAGGTGGAGCAGTACTTC. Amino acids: CAILDRAEVEQYF.

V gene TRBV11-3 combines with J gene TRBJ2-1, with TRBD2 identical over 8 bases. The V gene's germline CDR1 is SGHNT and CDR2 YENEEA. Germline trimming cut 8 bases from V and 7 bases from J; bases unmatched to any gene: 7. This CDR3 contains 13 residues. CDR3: CASGPGGGNEQFF. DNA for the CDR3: TGTGCCAGCGGCCCCGGGGGGGGGAATGAGCAGTTCTTC. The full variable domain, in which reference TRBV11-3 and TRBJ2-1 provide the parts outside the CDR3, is EAGVVQSPRYKIIEKKQPVAFWCNPISGHNTLYWYLQNLGQGPELLIRYENEEAVDDSQLPKDRFSAERLKGVDSTLKIQPAELGDSAVYLCASGPGGGNEQFFGPGTRLTVL.

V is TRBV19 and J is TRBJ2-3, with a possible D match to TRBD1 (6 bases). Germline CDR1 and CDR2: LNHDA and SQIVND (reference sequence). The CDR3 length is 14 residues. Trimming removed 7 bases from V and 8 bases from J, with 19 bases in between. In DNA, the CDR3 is TGTGCCAGTACCTATGGCCGGGACACCCTTACGCAGTATTTT. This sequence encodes CASTYGRDTLTQYF. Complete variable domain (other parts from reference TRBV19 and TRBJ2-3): DGGITQSPKYLFRKEGQNVTLSCEQNLNHDAMYWYRQDPGQGLRLIYYSQIVNDFQKGDIAEGYSVSREKKESFPLTVTSAQKNPTAFYLCASTYGRDTLTQYFGPGTRLTVL.

The CDR3 DNA sequence: TGTGCCGGCCGGACAGGACGCACCGGGGAGCTGTTTTTT. Translated, it gives CAGRTGRTGELFF. This rearrangement joins TRBV30 to TRBJ2-2, with TRBD1 matching 7 bases. Losses at the gene ends were 8 bases for V and 4 bases for J; bases not matched to a gene: 7. Germline V gene data show CDR1 as GTSNPN and CDR2 as SVGIG (reference sequence). The length of the CDR3 is 13 residues.

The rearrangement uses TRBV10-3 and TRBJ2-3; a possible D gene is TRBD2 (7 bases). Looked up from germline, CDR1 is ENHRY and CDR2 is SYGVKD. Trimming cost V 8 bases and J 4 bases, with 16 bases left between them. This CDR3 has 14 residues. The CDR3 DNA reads TGTGCCATCGGGGGGGACAACAGGGCAGATACGCAGTATTTT. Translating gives CAIGGDNRADTQYF.

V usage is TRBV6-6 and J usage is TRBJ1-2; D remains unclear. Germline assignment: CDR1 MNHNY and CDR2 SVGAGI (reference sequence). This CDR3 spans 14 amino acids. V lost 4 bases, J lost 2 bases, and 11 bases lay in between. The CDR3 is CASSSRGGNYGYTF. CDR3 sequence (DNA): TGTGCCAGCAGTTCCCGGGGAGGCAACTATGGCTACACCTTC.

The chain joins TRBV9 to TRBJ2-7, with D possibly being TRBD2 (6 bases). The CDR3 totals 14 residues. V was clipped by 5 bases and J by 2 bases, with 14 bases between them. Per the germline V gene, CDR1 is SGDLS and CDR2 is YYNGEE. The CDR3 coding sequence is TGTGCCAGCAGTGAGGGAGGAGGGACCTACGAGCAGTACTTC. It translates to CASSEGGGTYEQYF. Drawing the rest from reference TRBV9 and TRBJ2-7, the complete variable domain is DSGVTQTPKHLITATGQRVTLRCSPRSGDLSVYWYQQSLDQGLQFLIQYYNGEERAKGNILERFSAQQFPDLHSELNLSSLELGDSALYFCASSEGGGTYEQYFGPGTRLTVT.

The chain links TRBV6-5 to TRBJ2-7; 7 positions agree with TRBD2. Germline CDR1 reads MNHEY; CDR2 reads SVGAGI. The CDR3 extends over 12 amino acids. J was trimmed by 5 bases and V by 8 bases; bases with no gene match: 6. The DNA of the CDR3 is TGTGCCAGCGGGAGGGAAGGTGACGAGCAGTACTTC. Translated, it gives CASGREGDEQYF.

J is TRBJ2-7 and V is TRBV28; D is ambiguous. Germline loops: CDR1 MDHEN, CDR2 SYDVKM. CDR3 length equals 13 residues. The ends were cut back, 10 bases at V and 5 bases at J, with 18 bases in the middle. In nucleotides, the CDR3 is TGTGCCACCCAACACCTTCGAGGCCACGAGCAGTACTTC. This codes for CATQHLRGHEQYF.

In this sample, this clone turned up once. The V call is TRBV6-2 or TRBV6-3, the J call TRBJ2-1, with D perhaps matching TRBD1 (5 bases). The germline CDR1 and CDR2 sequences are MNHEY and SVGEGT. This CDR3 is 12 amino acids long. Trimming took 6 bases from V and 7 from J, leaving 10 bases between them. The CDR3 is CASSSQGNEQFF. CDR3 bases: TGTGCCAGCAGCAGTCAGGGTAATGAGCAGTTCTTC.

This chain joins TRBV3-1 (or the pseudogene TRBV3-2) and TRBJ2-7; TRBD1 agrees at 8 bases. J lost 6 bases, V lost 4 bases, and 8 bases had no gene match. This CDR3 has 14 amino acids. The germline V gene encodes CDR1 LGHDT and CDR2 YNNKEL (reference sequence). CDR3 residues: CASSRGQGESEQYF. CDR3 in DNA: TGTGCCAGCAGCCGCGGACAGGGAGAGTCCGAGCAGTACTTC.

CDR3 nucleotides: TGTGCCAGCAGTTCCTCAGGGGGAGGTGCGCAGTATTTT. This translates into CASSSSGGGAQYF. The gene calls are TRBV7-2 and TRBJ2-3; D may be TRBD1 (7 bases). There are 13 residues in the CDR3. Trimming took 6 bases from V and 10 from J, leaving 17 bases between them. CDR1 and CDR2 from the germline V gene are SGHTA and FQGNSA.

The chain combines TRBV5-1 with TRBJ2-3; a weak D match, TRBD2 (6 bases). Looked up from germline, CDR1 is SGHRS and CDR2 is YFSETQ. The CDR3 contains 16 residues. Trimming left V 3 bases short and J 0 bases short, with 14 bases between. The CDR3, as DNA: TGCGCCAGCAGCTGGGCGGCTAGCGATAGCACAGATACGCAGTATTTT. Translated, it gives CASSWAASDSTDTQYF.